Following are 17 T cell receptor beta chains from one sample sequenced in a study of T-cell memory formation after mild COVID-19. MiXCR, run by TCRdb on the 5' RACE reads, gives a single entry per CDR3 protein. Of about 420,000 distinct CDR3 sequences listed, 23% are singletons. Sequenced input: PBMCs or a T cell subset sorted from them (not recorded which). The receptors stem from an adult woman who had mild COVID-19 (a few samples of this study predate the infection). Cell type and time point are not known.

This chain uses TRBV6-2 or TRBV6-3 with TRBJ2-7; possible D gene TRBD2, 6 bases. CDR1 is MNHEY, CDR2 SVGEGT, per germline. Between the trimmed V and J ends, which lost 9 bases and 5 bases, there was a span of 20 bases. The CDR3 runs 14 residues. CDR3 loop: CASALGLSLNEQYF. CDR3 nucleotides: TGTGCCAGTGCCCTGGGACTGTCTCTCAACGAGCAGTACTTC.

This chain connects TRBV19 to TRBJ1-1; 10 bases fit TRBD1. Germline-derived CDR1 and CDR2 are LNHDA and SQIVND (reference sequence). V trimming: 6 bases; J trimming: 1 base; junction bases outside the gene matches: 14. This CDR3 is 18 amino acids long. CDR3 sequence reads: CASSLVVTGGFANTEAFF. CDR3 DNA sequence: TGTGCCAGTAGCCTTGTGGTGACAGGGGGCTTTGCGAACACTGAAGCTTTCTTT.

The chain has TRBV5-4 and TRBJ2-7; D is unresolved. The CDR3 sequence is 13 residues long. Germline lookup yields CDR1 SGHNT and CDR2 YYREEE (reference sequence). Trimming took off 2 bases at V and 2 bases at J, with 8 bases between the two ends. As DNA, the CDR3 is TGTGCCAGCAGCTTCTACCAGACCTACGAGCAGTACTTC. Translating it yields CASSFYQTYEQYF.

J is TRBJ2-7 and V is TRBV30, with 7 bases lining up with TRBD1. The CDR3 extends over 13 amino acids. Germline trimming cut 4 bases from V and 4 bases from J; bases unmatched to any gene: 7. In germline, CDR1 is GTSNPN, CDR2 SVGIG (reference sequence). The CDR3 DNA reads as TGTGCCTGGACCGGGACAGATCCTTACGAGCAGTACTTC. Its translation is CAWTGTDPYEQYF.

V usage is TRBV14 and J usage is TRBJ2-5, with D hard to call. This CDR3 is 13 amino acids long. Trimming pared 0 bases from V and 4 bases from J, leaving 6 bases between. Germline V gives CDR1 SGHDN, CDR2 FVKESK. The DNA for the CDR3 is TGTGCCAGCAGCCAAGAATTGATAGAGACCCAGTACTTC. It is translated as CASSQELIETQYF. The variable domain in full, completed from reference TRBV14 and TRBJ2-5, reads EAGVTQFPSHSVIEKGQTVTLRCDPISGHDNLYWYRRVMGKEIKFLLHFVKESKQDESGMPNNRFLAERTGGTYSTLKVQPAELEDSGVYFCASSQELIETQYFGPGTRLLVL.

The chain employs TRBV7-9 and TRBJ2-1, with TRBD2 matching over 16 bases. The CDR3 sequence is 16 residues long. J lost 10 bases, V lost 3 bases, and 6 bases had no gene match. Germline lookup yields CDR1 SEHNR and CDR2 FQNEAQ (reference sequence). The DNA for the CDR3 is TGTGCCAGCAGCTTGTCCGGGACTAGCGGGGGGGCGGAGCAGTTCTTC. The encoded protein is CASSLSGTSGGAEQFF.

V is TRBV5-6 and J is TRBJ1-2, with 8 bases that match TRBD1. CDR3 size: 14 residues. V gave up 5 bases and J gave up 4 bases; unmatched junction bases: 7. CDR1 SGHDT and CDR2 YYEEEE come from the germline V gene. CDR3 sequence: CASRWTGSGYGYTF. The CDR3 DNA reads as TGTGCCAGCAGATGGACAGGGTCTGGCTATGGCTACACCTTC.

This clonotype came up a few times. DNA for the CDR3: TGTGCCAGCTCACCGCCAGGGGCCAACAATGAGCAGTTCTTC. It specifies CASSPPGANNEQFF. The chain couples TRBV18 to TRBJ2-1, with D perhaps matching TRBD1 (6 bases). V was shortened by 3 bases and J by 5 bases, with 11 bases between the two germline ends. The CDR3 runs 14 residues. Germline CDR1 is KGHSH and CDR2 is LQKENI.

In this sample, this clonotype turned up a few times. The chain links TRBV7-3 to TRBJ2-3; D gene unclear. CDR1 is SGHTA and CDR2 is FQGTGA in the germline V gene. Trimming shortened V by 1 base and J by 1 base, and 6 bases separated the two germline ends. The CDR3 is 14 amino acids. The CDR3 region is CASSLKPGTDTQYF. CDR3 bases: TGTGCCAGCAGCTTAAAACCCGGCACAGATACGCAGTATTTT.

This clonotype has just a few counts. The chain carries TRBV5-5 and TRBJ1-4; perhaps TRBD1 as D (5 bases). Trimming cost V 1 base and J 8 bases, with 9 bases left between them. CDR1 is SGHKS and CDR2 is YYEKEE in the germline V gene (reference sequence). CDR3 length: 13 residues. The CDR3 is CASSLFRGEKLFF. The CDR3 region has the DNA TGTGCCAGCAGCTTGTTTCGGGGGGAAAAACTGTTTTTT.

This clonotype was seen a few times. Here the CDR3 DNA reads TGTGCCAGCAGGGACCTCCAGGATCGAGCTTTCTTT. Translation gives CASRDLQDRAFF. The chain is built from TRBV2 and TRBJ1-1; D not certain. Germline V gene data show CDR1 as SNHLY and CDR2 as FYNNEI. V lost 6 bases and J 10 bases, leaving 15 bases between the germline ends. This CDR3 has 12 residues.

The J gene is TRBJ2-5, the V gene TRBV11-2, with TRBD1 matching 7 bases. J gave up 7 bases and V 6 bases, and 14 bases lay outside the gene matches. The CDR3 is 15 amino acids. The germline CDR1 and CDR2 sequences are SGHAT and FQNNGV. The CDR3 DNA sequence: TGTGCCAGCAGTGGAGAGCCGGGACAGACGGCGACCCAGTACTTC. Residues: CASSGEPGQTATQYF.

In DNA, the CDR3 is TGTGCCAGTAGTATACGCCAGGCGGGAGAGACCCAGTACTTC. Translating gives CASSIRQAGETQYF. The J gene is TRBJ2-5, the V gene TRBV19, with a tentative D call TRBD2 (5 bases). Deletions cut 2 bases from V and 4 bases from J, with 11 bases between. CDR1 is LNHDA and CDR2 is SQIVND in the germline V gene (reference sequence). This CDR3 contains 14 residues.

This clonotype has a handful of counts. The chain recombines TRBV20-1 with TRBJ1-5; 8 bases are shared with TRBD1. The trim removed 3 bases at V and 6 bases at J, leaving 16 bases unmatched. From germline, CDR1 is DFQATT and CDR2 SNEGSKA (reference sequence). CDR3 length equals 17 residues. The CDR3 reads CSASPSSGQGLSQPQHF. The CDR3 DNA is TGCAGTGCTAGCCCATCCTCTGGACAGGGTTTATCTCAGCCCCAGCATTTT.

This clonotype occurred many times. The chain has TRBV5-1 and TRBJ1-1; D is unresolved. The V end was cut by 3 bases, the J end by 0 bases, with 12 bases between. The length of the CDR3 is 15 residues. CDR1 and CDR2 (germline): SGHRS, YFSETQ. The CDR3, as DNA: TGCGCCAGCAGCTCGAACCCGACGGTGAACACTGAAGCTTTCTTT. Translating it yields CASSSNPTVNTEAFF.

V and J are TRBV5-5 and TRBJ1-5; 8 bases line up with TRBD1. V shed 4 bases and J 4 bases; nucleotides not matched to a gene: 7. Germline V CDR1 and CDR2: SGHKS, YYEKEE (reference sequence). The CDR3 totals 15 residues. The CDR3 nucleotides read TGTGCCAGCAGCGAGGGGACAGGAGGGAATCAGCCCCAGCATTTT. It encodes CASSEGTGGNQPQHF.

CDR3: CACPRGGTTYEQYF. The CDR3 region has the DNA TGTGCCTGCCCCAGGGGCGGAACTACCTACGAGCAGTACTTC. The chain combines TRBV30 with TRBJ2-7; tentative D call: TRBD1 (6 bases). The CDR3 runs to 14 residues. The germline V and J ends were trimmed by 6 bases and 2 bases, with 17 bases remaining between them. CDR1 is GTSNPN, CDR2 SVGIG, per germline (reference sequence).